This T cell receptor beta chain was documented in a study of cytomegalovirus exposure and HLA in healthy donors. In the study overall: Around 180 million T cells yielded 117 million unique TCR beta sequences in earlier analysis. General observations from the study: Association of 16,951 TCR beta sequences with HLA alleles was found at 0.05 false discovery rate in a later analysis.

There were likely unrecorded immune exposures, though donors were nominally healthy when sampled. V lost 7 bases and J lost 6, with 19 bases in between. This CDR3 is built from 14 residues. Germline CDR1 reads SNHLY; CDR2 reads FYNNEI. With respect to this clone: Its specificity is not known.

In the PCR, 60 Vbeta and 13 Jbeta primers were used. Authors' analysis steps: There were around 78 million unique TCR beta chains by a later count, and some 12 million of them were shared. Data came from immunoSEQ multiplex PCR; TCRdb stores just in-frame clones and leaves some out. That table is the source of V, J and clone size, and D and trimming were worked out from the DNA. The sample yields 150,000 or so clones, approximately 80% seen once. This TCR came from a woman aged 45-65 years in good health and CMV-seropositive. The chain employs TRBV2 and TRBJ2-7; the D gene is possibly TRBD2 (6 bases). The sequenced sample consisted of PBMCs. DNA for the CDR3: TGTGCCAGCACCGGCGGGGTAACGGCGACCGAGCAGTACTTC. Protein product: CASTGGVTATEQYF.